This T cell receptor beta chain was captured by sequencing in a study of cytomegalovirus exposure and HLA in healthy donors. Study-level information: Earlier findings included nearly 120 million unique TCR beta sequences obtained from some 180 million T cells.

It was with 60 Vbeta and 13 Jbeta primers that the PCR ran. Some clones are missing from TCRdb's copy, which holds only in-frame ones; the method was immunoSEQ multiplex PCR. The sample records some 170,000 clones, 65% to 75% being singletons. Germline lookup yields CDR1 SGHNT and CDR2 YENEEA. The length of the CDR3 is 14 residues. After removal of 4 bases from V and 4 bases from J, the junction contained 1 base not matched to a gene. The sample comprised PBMCs. The sequence was obtained from a human donor in good health. This chain connects TRBV11-3 to TRBJ1-6; 7 positions match TRBD1. CDR3 nucleotides: TGTGCCAGCAGCTCACAGGGGTATAATTCACCCCTCCACTTT. Translated, it gives CASSSQGYNSPLHF.